The rows below give T cell receptor beta chains drawn from one sample of a study of blood T cell repertoires in COVID-19. This table comes from immunoSEQ multiplex PCR, and its TCRdb copy is limited to in-frame clones, with some not included. The sample lists 200,000 to 300,000 clones, approximately 86% occurring once. Sequencing input: PBMCs or T cells enriched from blood (not recorded which). The receptors here all came from a woman in her thirties with acute COVID-19. The CDR3 runs from the conserved cysteine through the conserved F or W. D genes are given only for firm matches. Some rows have no size entry. The others give once, few or many, or a class for an expanded clone.

V	size	J	D	CDR3	DNA
TRBV3-1/TRBV3-2	.	TRBJ2-4	TRBD2	CASASGGANIQYF	TGTGCCAGCGCCAGCGGGGGGGCGAACATTCAGTACTTC
TRBV6-1	.	TRBJ1-2	TRBD1	CASSERSIVGTGARGGYTF	TGTGCCAGCAGTGAACGGTCCATTGTGGGGACAGGGGCTCGAGGTGGCTACACCTTC
TRBV6-4	.	TRBJ2-5	TRBD1	CASSEQGGETQYF	TGTGCCAGCAGTGAACAGGGGGGAGAGACCCAGTACTTC
TRBV4-3	once	TRBJ1-2	TRBD1	CASSQRPGRDSDGYTF	TGCGCCAGCAGCCAACGACCCGGTCGGGACAGCGATGGCTACACCTTC
TRBV28	.	TRBJ2-1	.	CASRGGRMGNQGYNEQFF	TGTGCCAGCAGGGGTGGGAGAATGGGCAACCAAGGGTACAATGAGCAGTTCTTC
TRBV4-1	.	TRBJ2-7	TRBD1	CASSPGQGPSYEQYF	TGCGCCAGCAGCCCCGGACAGGGGCCTTCCTACGAGCAGTACTTC
TRBV6-6	.	TRBJ2-2	TRBD1	CASSGRQGAMTGELFF	TGTGCCAGCAGTGGTAGACAGGGGGCGATGACCGGGGAGCTGTTTTTT
TRBV10-2	.	TRBJ2-4	TRBD2	CAIGEGNIQYF	TGCGCCATCGGGGAGGGAAACATTCAGTACTTC
TRBV4-1	.	TRBJ1-2	.	CASSQDLDKRDYGYTF	TGCGCCAGCAGCCAAGACCTGGACAAGCGCGACTATGGCTACACCTTC
TRBV11-2	.	TRBJ1-1	.	CASSLAFMNTEAFF	TGTGCCAGCAGCCTGGCCTTCATGAACACTGAAGCTTTCTTT
TRBV29-1	.	TRBJ2-7	TRBD1	CSVEAAGGYEQYF	TGCAGCGTTGAAGCGGCAGGGGGTTACGAGCAGTACTTC
TRBV3-1/TRBV3-2	few	TRBJ1-5	.	CASSQGGSNQPQHF	TGTGCCAGCAGCCAGGGGGGTAGCAATCAGCCCCAGCATTTT
TRBV5-1	few	TRBJ1-4	TRBD1	CASSTGQGEKLFF	TGCGCCAGCAGCACCGGACAGGGAGAAAAACTGTTTTTT
TRBV2	.	TRBJ1-6	TRBD1	CASSAVRDRVHF	TGTGCCAGCAGCGCCGTTCGGGACAGAGTCCACTTT
TRBV12-3/TRBV12-4	.	TRBJ1-2	.	CASTSGEGYGYTF	TGTGCCAGCACCTCGGGGGAGGGCTATGGCTACACCTTC
TRBV11-2	.	TRBJ1-3	.	CASSIGISGNTIYF	TGTGCCAGCAGCATCGGGATCTCTGGAAACACCATATATTTT
TRBV10-3	.	TRBJ1-5	.	CAIRDSLNQPQHF	TGTGCCATCAGGGACAGCCTCAATCAGCCCCAGCATTTT
TRBV2	.	TRBJ1-2	.	CASSEALSIRGYGYTF	TGTGCCAGCAGTGAAGCGCTCAGTATACGCGGCTATGGCTACACCTTC
TRBV6-5	.	TRBJ2-5	.	CASREVGKETQYF	TGTGCCAGCAGGGAGGTAGGGAAAGAGACCCAGTACTTC
TRBV6-5	.	TRBJ1-4	TRBD1	CASSTGGGGEKLFF	TGTGCCAGCAGTACAGGGGGCGGAGGTGAAAAACTGTTTTTT
TRBV19	.	TRBJ1-5	.	CASSINRGVHQPQHF	TGTGCCAGTAGCATAAACCGGGGGGTGCATCAGCCCCAGCATTTT
TRBV6-5	.	TRBJ1-5	TRBD1	CASSYSGQTEAQHF	TGTGCCAGCAGTTACTCGGGACAGACTGAAGCCCAGCATTTT
TRBV18	.	TRBJ1-1	.	CASSPTEKGEAFF	TGTGCCAGCTCACCGACAGAAAAGGGTGAAGCTTTCTTT
TRBV9	.	TRBJ2-3	TRBD1	CASSEQGATDTQYF	TGTGCCAGCAGCGAACAGGGGGCCACAGATACGCAGTATTTT
TRBV15	.	TRBJ1-2	.	CATSRLTQGETF	TGTGCCACCAGCAGACTCACCCAGGGTGAAACCTTC
TRBV3-1/TRBV3-2	.	TRBJ1-2	.	CASSQERGNYGYTF	TGTGCCAGCAGCCAAGAACGAGGAAACTATGGCTACACCTTC